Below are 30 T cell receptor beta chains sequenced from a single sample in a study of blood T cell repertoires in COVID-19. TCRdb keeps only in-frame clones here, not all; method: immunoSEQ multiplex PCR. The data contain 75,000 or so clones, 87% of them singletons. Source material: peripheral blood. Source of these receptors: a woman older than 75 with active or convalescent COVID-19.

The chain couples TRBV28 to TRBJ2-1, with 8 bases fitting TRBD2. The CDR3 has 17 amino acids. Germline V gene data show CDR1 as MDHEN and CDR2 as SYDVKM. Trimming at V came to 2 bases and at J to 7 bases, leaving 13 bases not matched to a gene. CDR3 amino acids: CASSLTGALAGRNEQFF. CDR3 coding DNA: TGTGCCAGCAGTTTAACGGGGGCCCTAGCGGGTCGGAATGAGCAGTTCTTC.

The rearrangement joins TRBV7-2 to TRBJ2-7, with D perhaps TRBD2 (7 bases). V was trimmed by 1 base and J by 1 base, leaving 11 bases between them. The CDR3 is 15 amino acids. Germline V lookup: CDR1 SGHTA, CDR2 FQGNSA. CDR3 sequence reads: CASSLEGGWSYEQYF. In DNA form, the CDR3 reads TGTGCCAGCAGCTTAGAGGGGGGGTGGTCCTACGAGCAGTACTTC. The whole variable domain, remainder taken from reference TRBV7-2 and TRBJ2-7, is GAGVSQSPSNKVTEKGKDVELRCDPISGHTALYWYRQSLGQGLEFLIYFQGNSAPDKSGLPSDRFSAERTGGSVSTLTIQRTQQEDSAVYLCASSLEGGWSYEQYFGPGTRLTVT.

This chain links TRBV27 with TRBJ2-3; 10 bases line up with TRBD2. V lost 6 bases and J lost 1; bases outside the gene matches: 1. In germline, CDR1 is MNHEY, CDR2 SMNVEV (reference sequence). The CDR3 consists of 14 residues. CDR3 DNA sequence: TGTGCCAGCAGACTAGCGGGGCGCACAGATACGCAGTATTTT. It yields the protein CASRLAGRTDTQYF.

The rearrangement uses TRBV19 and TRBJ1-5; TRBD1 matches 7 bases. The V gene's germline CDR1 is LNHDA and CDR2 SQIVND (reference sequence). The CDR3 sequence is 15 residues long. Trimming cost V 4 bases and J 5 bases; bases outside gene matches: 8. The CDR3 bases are TGTGCCAGTAGTACGCCAGGGACAGAAGATCAGCCCCAGCATTTT. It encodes CASSTPGTEDQPQHF.

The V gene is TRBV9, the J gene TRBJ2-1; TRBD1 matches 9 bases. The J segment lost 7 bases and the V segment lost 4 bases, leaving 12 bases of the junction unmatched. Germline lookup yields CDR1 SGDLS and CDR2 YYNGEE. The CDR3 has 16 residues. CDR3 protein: CASSTQVGQGINEQFF. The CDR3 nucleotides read TGTGCCAGCAGCACTCAGGTGGGACAGGGCATTAATGAGCAGTTCTTC.

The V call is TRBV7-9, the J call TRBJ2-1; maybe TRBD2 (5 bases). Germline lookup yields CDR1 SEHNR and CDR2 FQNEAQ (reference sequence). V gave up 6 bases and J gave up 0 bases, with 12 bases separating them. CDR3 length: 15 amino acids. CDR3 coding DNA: TGTGCCAGCAGGTTAAGCGGATACTCCTACAATGAGCAGTTCTTC. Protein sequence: CASRLSGYSYNEQFF.

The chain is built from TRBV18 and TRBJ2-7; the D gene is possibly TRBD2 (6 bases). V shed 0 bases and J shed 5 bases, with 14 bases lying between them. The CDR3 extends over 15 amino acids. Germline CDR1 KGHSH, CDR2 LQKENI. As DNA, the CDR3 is TGTGCCAGCTCACCACCGGGGACTCCTAAGAACGAGCAGTACTTC. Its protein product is CASSPPGTPKNEQYF.

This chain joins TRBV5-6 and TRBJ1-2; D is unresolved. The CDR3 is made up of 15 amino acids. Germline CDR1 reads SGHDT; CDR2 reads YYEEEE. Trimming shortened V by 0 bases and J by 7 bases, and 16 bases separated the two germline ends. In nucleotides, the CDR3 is TGTGCCAGCAGCTTGGGGGCGGTGGGGAGAGGTGGCTACACCTTC. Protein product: CASSLGAVGRGGYTF. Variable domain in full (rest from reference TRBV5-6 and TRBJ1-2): DAGVTQSPTHLIKTRGQQVTLRCSPKSGHDTVSWYQQALGQGPQFIFQYYEEEERQRGNFPDRFSGHQFPNYSSELNVNALLLGDSALYLCASSLGAVGRGGYTFGSGTRLTVV.

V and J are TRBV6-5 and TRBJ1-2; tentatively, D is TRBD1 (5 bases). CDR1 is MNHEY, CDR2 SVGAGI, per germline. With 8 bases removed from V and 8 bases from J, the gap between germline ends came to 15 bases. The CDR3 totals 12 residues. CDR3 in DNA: TGTGCCAGCCCCGGGTGGGGGGAAGGCTACACCTTC. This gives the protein CASPGWGEGYTF.

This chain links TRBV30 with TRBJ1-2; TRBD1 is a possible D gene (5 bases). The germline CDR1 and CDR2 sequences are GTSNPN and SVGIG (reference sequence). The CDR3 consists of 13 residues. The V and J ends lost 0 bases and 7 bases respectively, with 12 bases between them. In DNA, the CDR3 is TGTGCCTGGAGTGTACTGGGGGGTGTTGGCTACACCTTC. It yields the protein CAWSVLGGVGYTF.

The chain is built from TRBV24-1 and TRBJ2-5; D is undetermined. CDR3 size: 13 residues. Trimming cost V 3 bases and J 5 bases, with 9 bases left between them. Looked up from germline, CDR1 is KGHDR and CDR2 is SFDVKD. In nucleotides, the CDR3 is TGTGCCACCAGTGATCCCCCGAGGGAGACCCAGTACTTC. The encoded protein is CATSDPPRETQYF.

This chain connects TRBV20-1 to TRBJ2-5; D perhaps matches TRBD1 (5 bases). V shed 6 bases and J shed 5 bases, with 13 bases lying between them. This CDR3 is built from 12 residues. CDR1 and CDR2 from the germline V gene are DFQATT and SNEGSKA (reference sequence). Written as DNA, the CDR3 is TGCAGTGCCAGTCCAGGGCGCGAGACCCAGTACTTC. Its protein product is CSASPGRETQYF.

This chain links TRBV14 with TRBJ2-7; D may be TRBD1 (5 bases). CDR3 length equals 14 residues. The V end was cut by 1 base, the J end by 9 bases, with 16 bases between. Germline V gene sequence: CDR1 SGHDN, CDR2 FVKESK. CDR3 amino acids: CASSQVGAAWGQYF. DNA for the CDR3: TGTGCCAGCAGCCAAGTAGGGGCAGCCTGGGGGCAGTACTTC.

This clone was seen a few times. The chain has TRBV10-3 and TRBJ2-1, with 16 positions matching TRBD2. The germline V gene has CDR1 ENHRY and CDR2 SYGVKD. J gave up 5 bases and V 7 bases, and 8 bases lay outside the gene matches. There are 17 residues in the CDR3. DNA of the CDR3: TGTGCCATCAAGGGGACTAGCGGGAGGGGGGCAAACAATGAGCAGTTCTTC. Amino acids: CAIKGTSGRGANNEQFF.

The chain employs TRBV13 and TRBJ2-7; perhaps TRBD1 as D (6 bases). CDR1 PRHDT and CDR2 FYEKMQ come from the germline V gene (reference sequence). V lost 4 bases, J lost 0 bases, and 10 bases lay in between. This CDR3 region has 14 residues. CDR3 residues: CASSSTGNSYEQYF. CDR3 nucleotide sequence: TGTGCCAGCAGCTCAACAGGGAACTCCTACGAGCAGTACTTC.

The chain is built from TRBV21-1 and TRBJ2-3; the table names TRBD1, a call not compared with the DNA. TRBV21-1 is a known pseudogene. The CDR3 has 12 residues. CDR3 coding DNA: TGTGCCAGCAGGGGCTCGTCAGATACGCAGTATTTT. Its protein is CASRGSSDTQYF.

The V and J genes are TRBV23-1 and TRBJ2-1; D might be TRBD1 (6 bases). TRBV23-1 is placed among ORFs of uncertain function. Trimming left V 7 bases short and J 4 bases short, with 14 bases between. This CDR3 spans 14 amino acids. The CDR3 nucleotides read TGCGCCAGCATAGTTACAGGGCCGTACAATGAGCAGTTCTTC. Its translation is CASIVTGPYNEQFF.

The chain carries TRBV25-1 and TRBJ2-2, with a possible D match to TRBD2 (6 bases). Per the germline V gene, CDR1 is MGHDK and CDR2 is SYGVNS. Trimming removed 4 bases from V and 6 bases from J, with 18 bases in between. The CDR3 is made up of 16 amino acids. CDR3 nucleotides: TGTGCCAGCAGTGGCCACCTGGGACCGGGGGCCGGGGAGCTGTTTTTT. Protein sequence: CASSGHLGPGAGELFF.

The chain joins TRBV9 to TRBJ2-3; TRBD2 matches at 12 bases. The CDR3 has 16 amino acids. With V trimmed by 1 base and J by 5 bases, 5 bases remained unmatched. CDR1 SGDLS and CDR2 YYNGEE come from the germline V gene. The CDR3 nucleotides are TGTGCCAGCAGCGTATCTAGCGGGAGGGCCGGAGATACGCAGTATTTT. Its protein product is CASSVSSGRAGDTQYF.

The CDR3 spells CASSHGQGSGYF. CDR3 DNA sequence: TGCGCCAGCAGCCACGGACAGGGTTCGGGGTACTTC. This chain links TRBV5-1 with TRBJ2-7; 8 bases are a match to TRBD1. After removal of 4 bases from V and 12 bases from J, the junction contained 9 bases not matched to a gene. Germline V gene sequence: CDR1 SGHRS, CDR2 YFSETQ. The CDR3 sequence is 12 residues long.

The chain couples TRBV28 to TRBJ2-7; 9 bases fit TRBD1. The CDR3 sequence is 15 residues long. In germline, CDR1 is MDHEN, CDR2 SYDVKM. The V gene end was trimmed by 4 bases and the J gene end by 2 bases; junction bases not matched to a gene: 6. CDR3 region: CASSSPGQGPYEQYF. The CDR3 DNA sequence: TGTGCCAGCAGTTCCCCGGGACAGGGTCCCTACGAGCAGTACTTC.

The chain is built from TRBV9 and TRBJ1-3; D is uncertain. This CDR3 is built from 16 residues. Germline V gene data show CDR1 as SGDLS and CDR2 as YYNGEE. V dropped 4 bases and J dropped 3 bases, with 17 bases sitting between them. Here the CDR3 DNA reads TGTGCCAGCAGCTCAGGACTGACCCGGGATGGAAACACCATATATTTT. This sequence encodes CASSSGLTRDGNTIYF.

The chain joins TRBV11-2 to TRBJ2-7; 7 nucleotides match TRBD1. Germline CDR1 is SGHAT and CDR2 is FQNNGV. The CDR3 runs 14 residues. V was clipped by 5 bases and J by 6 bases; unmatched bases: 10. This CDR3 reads CASSRDRVGLEQYF. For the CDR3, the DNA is TGTGCCAGCAGCCGAGACAGGGTGGGCCTCGAGCAGTACTTC. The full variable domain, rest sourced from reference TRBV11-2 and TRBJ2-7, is EAGVAQSPRYKIIEKRQSVAFWCNPISGHATLYWYQQILGQGPKLLIQFQNNGVVDDSQLPKDRFSAERLKGVDSTLKIQPAKLEDSAVYLCASSRDRVGLEQYFGPGTRLTVT.

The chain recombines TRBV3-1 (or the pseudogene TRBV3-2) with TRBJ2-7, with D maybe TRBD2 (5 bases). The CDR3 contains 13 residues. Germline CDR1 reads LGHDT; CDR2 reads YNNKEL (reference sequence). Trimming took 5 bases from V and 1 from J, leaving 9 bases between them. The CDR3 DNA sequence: TGTGCCAGCAGCTTGGGAGTTTCCTACGAGCAGTACTTC. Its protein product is CASSLGVSYEQYF.

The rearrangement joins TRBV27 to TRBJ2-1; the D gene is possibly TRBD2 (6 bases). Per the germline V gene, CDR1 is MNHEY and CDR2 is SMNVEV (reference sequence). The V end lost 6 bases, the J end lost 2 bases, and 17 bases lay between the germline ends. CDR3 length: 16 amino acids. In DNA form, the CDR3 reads TGTGCCAGCAGGCCTACTCTAGCGAACGCCTACAATGAGCAGTTCTTC. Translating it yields CASRPTLANAYNEQFF.

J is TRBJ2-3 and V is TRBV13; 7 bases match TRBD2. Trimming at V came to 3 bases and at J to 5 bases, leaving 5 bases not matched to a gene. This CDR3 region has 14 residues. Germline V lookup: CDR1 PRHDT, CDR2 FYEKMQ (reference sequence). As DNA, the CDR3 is TGTGCCAGCAGCTTCGGACTAGTAGGAGATACGCAGTATTTT. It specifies CASSFGLVGDTQYF.

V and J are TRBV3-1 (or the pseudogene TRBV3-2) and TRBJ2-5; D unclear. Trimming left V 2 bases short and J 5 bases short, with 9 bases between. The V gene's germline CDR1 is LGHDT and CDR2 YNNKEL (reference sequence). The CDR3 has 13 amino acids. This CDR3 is CASSQSGAETQYF. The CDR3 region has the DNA TGTGCCAGCAGCCAATCTGGAGCGGAGACCCAGTACTTC.

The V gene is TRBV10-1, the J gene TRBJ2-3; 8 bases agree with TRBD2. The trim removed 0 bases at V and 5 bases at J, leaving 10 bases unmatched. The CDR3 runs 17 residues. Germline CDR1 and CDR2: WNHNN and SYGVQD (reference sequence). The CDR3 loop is CASSESSGGPRGDTQYF. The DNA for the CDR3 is TGCGCCAGCAGTGAGTCGAGCGGGGGACCCCGTGGAGATACGCAGTATTTT.

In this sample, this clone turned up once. The CDR3, as DNA: TGTGCCAGCAGCTCCCACGGGAGTATGGGCAATGAGCAGTTCTTC. This encodes CASSSHGSMGNEQFF. This rearrangement joins TRBV7-9 to TRBJ2-1; D is perhaps TRBD2 (6 bases). The V and J ends lost 4 bases and 6 bases respectively, with 16 bases between them. The CDR3 runs 15 residues. Germline V lookup: CDR1 SEHNR, CDR2 FQNEAQ (reference sequence).

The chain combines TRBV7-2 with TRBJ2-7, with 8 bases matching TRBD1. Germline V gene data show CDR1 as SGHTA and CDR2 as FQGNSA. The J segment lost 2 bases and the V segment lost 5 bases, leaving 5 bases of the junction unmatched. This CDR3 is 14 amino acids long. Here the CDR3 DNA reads TGTGCCAGCAGCAACGGACAGGGTACCTACGAGCAGTACTTC. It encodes CASSNGQGTYEQYF.